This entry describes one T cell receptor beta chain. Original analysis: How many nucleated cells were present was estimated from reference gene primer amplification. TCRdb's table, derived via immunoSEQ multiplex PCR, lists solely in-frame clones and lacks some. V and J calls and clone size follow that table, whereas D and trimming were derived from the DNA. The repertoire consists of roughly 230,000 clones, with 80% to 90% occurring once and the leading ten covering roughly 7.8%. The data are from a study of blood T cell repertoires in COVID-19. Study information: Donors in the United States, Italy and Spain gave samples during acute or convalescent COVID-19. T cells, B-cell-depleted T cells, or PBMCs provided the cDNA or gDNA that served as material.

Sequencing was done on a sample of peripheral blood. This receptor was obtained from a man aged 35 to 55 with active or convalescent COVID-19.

The DNA for the CDR3 is TGTGCCAGCAATTCCCCACGACAGGAATTCATGAACACTGAAGCTTTCTTT. Its translation is CASNSPRQEFMNTEAFF. The genes are TRBV2 and TRBJ1-1; the D gene is possibly TRBD1 (6 bases). In germline, CDR1 is SNHLY, CDR2 FYNNEI. The CDR3 loop spans 17 amino acids. V lost 7 bases to trimming and J lost 0 bases, with 21 bases between them.